Listed here are 32 T cell receptor beta chains from one sample, sequenced in a study of control samples from healthy donors and cancer patients. Assay: immunoSEQ multiplex PCR; the TCRdb copy retains only in-frame clones and omits some. The sample lists 120,000 to 150,000 clones, 75% to 90% occurring once. Specimen: blood. The receptor set was obtained from a woman aged 30 to 39 in good health.

This sequence joins TRBV6-5 and TRBJ1-1; D is uncertain. Germline lookup yields CDR1 MNHEY and CDR2 SVGAGI. The CDR3 consists of 11 residues. The V end was cut by 4 bases, the J end by 12 bases, with 12 bases between. CDR3 sequence: CASSSREKTFF. CDR3 in DNA: TGTGCCAGCAGTTCCCGAGAGAAGACTTTCTTT.

The chain uses TRBV5-4 and TRBJ2-7; 9 bases agree with TRBD2. The V and J ends lost 0 bases and 4 bases, in that order; junction bases with no gene match: 5. The V gene's germline CDR1 is SGHNT and CDR2 YYREEE (reference sequence). CDR3 length equals 15 residues. In DNA form, the CDR3 reads TGTGCCAGCAGCTTGGAGGCTAGCGGGAAATACGAGCAGTACTTC. This sequence encodes CASSLEASGKYEQYF.

This clone was recorded only once. J is TRBJ1-2 and V is TRBV29-1; unclear D gene. CDR1 is SQVTM and CDR2 is ANQGSEA in the germline V gene. The germline V and J ends were trimmed by 1 base and 1 base, with 4 bases remaining between them. This CDR3 region has 12 residues. The CDR3 reads CSVEAVNYGYTF. The CDR3 DNA reads as TGCAGCGTTGAAGCGGTTAACTATGGCTACACCTTC.

This rearrangement joins TRBV19 to TRBJ2-3, with 9 bases aligning to TRBD2. CDR3 length equals 14 residues. The V and J ends lost 6 bases and 6 bases, in that order; junction bases with no gene match: 7. Germline CDR1 is LNHDA and CDR2 is SQIVND (reference sequence). The DNA of the CDR3 is TGTGCCAGTAGGGGGGTAGCGGGAGTGGATACGCAGTATTTT. This gives the protein CASRGVAGVDTQYF.

This chain uses TRBV10-3 with TRBJ1-1; D possibly corresponds to TRBD1 (5 bases). This CDR3 is 13 amino acids long. The V gene's germline CDR1 is ENHRY and CDR2 SYGVKD. V shed 6 bases and J shed 4 bases, with 12 bases lying between them. The CDR3 sequence: CAIRGDGFTEAFF. The DNA of the CDR3 is TGTGCCATCAGGGGGGACGGGTTCACTGAAGCTTTCTTT.

CDR3 region: CASTLGGPYGYTF. Here the CDR3 DNA reads TGTGCCAGCACCCTGGGGGGGCCCTATGGCTACACCTTC. V gene TRBV12-3 or TRBV12-4 combines with J gene TRBJ1-2; perhaps TRBD1 as D (6 bases). The CDR3 totals 13 residues. Trimming shortened V by 7 bases and J by 4 bases, and 13 bases separated the two germline ends.

The chain is built from TRBV19 and TRBJ2-5; 11 bases match TRBD1. CDR3 length: 14 amino acids. V lost 5 bases and J lost 4; bases outside the gene matches: 3. Germline V lookup: CDR1 LNHDA, CDR2 SQIVND (reference sequence). CDR3 bases: TGTGCCAGTAGTTGGACAGGGGGCCCAGAGACCCAGTACTTC. It codes for CASSWTGGPETQYF.

The table lists this clone with a count of one. The sample contains more than one DNA sequence encoding this CDR3. The chain joins TRBV3-1 (or the pseudogene TRBV3-2) to TRBJ2-7; no firm D call. CDR1 and CDR2 (germline): LGHDT, YNNKEL (reference sequence). The length of the CDR3 is 14 residues. Trimming took off 0 bases at V and 2 bases at J, with 8 bases between the two ends. Here the CDR3 DNA reads TGTGCCAGCAGCCAAGAAGTACACCCCTACGAGCAGTACTTC. It translates to CASSQEVHPYEQYF.

The chain couples TRBV11-2 to TRBJ2-5; D is perhaps TRBD1 (6 bases). CDR1 is SGHAT and CDR2 is FQNNGV in the germline V gene. Deletions cut 2 bases from V and 2 bases from J, with 18 bases between. The CDR3 extends over 17 amino acids. The CDR3 bases are TGTGCCAGCAGCTTATGGCCTCCGGGACACGCACAAGAGACCCAGTACTTC. It encodes CASSLWPPGHAQETQYF.

The V gene is TRBV6-5, the J gene TRBJ1-1, with D maybe TRBD1 (5 bases). Germline values: CDR1 MNHEY, CDR2 SVGAGI. V lost 6 bases and J lost 0, with 11 bases in between. The CDR3 sequence is 14 residues long. The CDR3 reads CASRAGLLNTEAFF. The CDR3 DNA reads as TGTGCCAGCAGGGCGGGACTCTTGAACACTGAAGCTTTCTTT.

The genes are TRBV10-3 and TRBJ2-1; weak D call: TRBD2 (5 bases). CDR3 size: 14 residues. The germline V gene has CDR1 ENHRY and CDR2 SYGVKD. V was shortened by 8 bases and J by 7 bases, with 18 bases between the two germline ends. The CDR3 sequence is CAIGPREGGNEQFF. DNA for the CDR3: TGTGCCATCGGACCGCGAGAGGGTGGGAATGAGCAGTTCTTC.

The chain carries TRBV30 and TRBJ2-1; 7 bases line up with TRBD1. Germline V gene lookup returns CDR1 GTSNPN and CDR2 SVGIG (reference sequence). The CDR3 has 13 amino acids. With 4 bases clipped from V and 3 bases from J, the junction kept 3 bases outside the gene matches. The CDR3 spells CAWMRDSYNEQFF. The CDR3, as DNA: TGTGCCTGGATGAGGGACAGCTACAATGAGCAGTTCTTC.

A remark on this clone: The junction differs from germline at one of its ends, possibly a read error. The chain recombines TRBV7-8 with TRBJ2-5; 10 bases line up with TRBD2. In germline, CDR1 is SGHVS, CDR2 FQNEAQ. This CDR3 has 16 amino acids. The CDR3 DNA sequence: TGTGCCGGCAGCTTATGGGCTAGCGGGAGCCAAGAGACCCAGTACTTC. Translated, it gives CAGSLWASGSQETQYF.

The CDR3 here is CASSPGSSPYNEQFF. The CDR3 bases are TGTGCCAGCTCACCCGGGAGCTCCCCCTACAATGAGCAGTTCTTC. V usage is TRBV18 and J usage is TRBJ2-1; D is perhaps TRBD2 (6 bases). Germline loops: CDR1 KGHSH, CDR2 LQKENI. The ends were cut back, 3 bases at V and 2 bases at J, with 11 bases in the middle. The CDR3 loop spans 15 amino acids.

The rearrangement links TRBV15 to TRBJ2-1; 7 nucleotides agree with TRBD2. The CDR3 loop spans 15 amino acids. J was trimmed by 6 bases and V by 0 bases; bases with no gene match: 5. Germline V gene sequence: CDR1 LNHNV, CDR2 YYDKDF (reference sequence). This CDR3 reads CATSRDSPSGNEQFF. In nucleotides, the CDR3 is TGTGCCACCAGCAGAGATTCCCCTAGCGGCAATGAGCAGTTCTTC.

The V gene is TRBV28, the J gene TRBJ1-3; D call uncertain. Trimming took off 8 bases at V and 4 bases at J, with 12 bases between the two ends. The V gene's germline CDR1 is MDHEN and CDR2 SYDVKM. The CDR3 is 13 residues long. DNA for the CDR3: TGTGCCAGCTCGATTGGGAGGGGAAACACCATATATTTT. Encoded protein: CASSIGRGNTIYF.

The chain is built from TRBV28 and TRBJ1-2; weak D call: TRBD1 (6 bases). The CDR3 runs 18 residues. The ends were cut back, 6 bases at V and 0 bases at J, with 23 bases in the middle. Germline CDR1 and CDR2: MDHEN and SYDVKM. CDR3 loop: CASSSWNMVGGPNYGYTF. Written as DNA, the CDR3 is TGTGCCAGCAGCTCCTGGAATATGGTCGGGGGGCCTAACTATGGCTACACCTTC.

The chain is built from TRBV5-1 and TRBJ1-5; 10 nucleotides match TRBD1. V trimming: 5 bases; J trimming: 6 bases; junction bases outside the gene matches: 2. Germline V lookup: CDR1 SGHRS, CDR2 YFSETQ. There are 13 residues in the CDR3. The CDR3 sequence: CASSRDRGQPQHF. The CDR3, as DNA: TGCGCCAGCAGTAGGGACAGGGGTCAGCCCCAGCATTTT.

Only one count was recorded for this clone. DNA of the CDR3: TGTGCCACCGAGGGTATGGATGGCTACACCTTC. Its protein is CATEGMDGYTF. The V gene is TRBV24-1, the J gene TRBJ1-2; D unclear. Germline V gene sequence: CDR1 KGHDR, CDR2 SFDVKD. This CDR3 has 11 amino acids. V was cut by 9 bases and J by 6 bases, with 10 bases left in between.

This clone showed up just once. The V and J genes are TRBV28 and TRBJ1-5; 8 bases agree with TRBD1. Trimming removed 4 bases from V and 0 bases from J; junction bases left unmatched: 5. The CDR3 sequence is 16 residues long. Germline V gene data show CDR1 as MDHEN and CDR2 as SYDVKM. This chain's CDR3 is CASSSTGGYSNQPQHF. DNA of the CDR3: TGTGCCAGCAGTTCAACAGGGGGATATAGCAATCAGCCCCAGCATTTT.

This chain uses TRBV28 with TRBJ2-5; 9 nucleotides agree with TRBD1. CDR1 and CDR2 (germline): MDHEN, SYDVKM. The length of the CDR3 is 16 residues. V shed 5 bases and J 2 bases; nucleotides not matched to a gene: 9. Here the CDR3 DNA reads TGTGCCAGCAGTACCCGGGACAGGGACACGCAAGAGACCCAGTACTTC. This sequence encodes CASSTRDRDTQETQYF. The whole variable domain, remainder taken from reference TRBV28 and TRBJ2-5, is DVKVTQSSRYLVKRTGEKVFLECVQDMDHENMFWYRQDPGLGLRLIYFSYDVKMKEKGDIPEGYSVSREKKERFSLILESASTNQTSMYLCASSTRDRDTQETQYFGPGTRLLVL.

J is TRBJ2-7 and V is TRBV3-1 (or the pseudogene TRBV3-2), with 8 bases aligning to TRBD2. This CDR3 is built from 15 residues. Germline V gives CDR1 LGHDT, CDR2 YNNKEL (reference sequence). Trimming cost V 3 bases and J 2 bases; bases outside gene matches: 6. CDR3 nucleotide sequence: TGTGCCAGCAGCCATGAGCGGGAGCTCCCCTACGAGCAGTACTTC. The encoded protein is CASSHERELPYEQYF.

The chain carries TRBV28 and TRBJ2-2, with D possibly called TRBD1 or TRBD2 (5 bases each). Germline V CDR1 and CDR2: MDHEN, SYDVKM. V was pared by 2 bases and J by 7 bases, with 14 bases between. The CDR3 is made up of 15 amino acids. Here the CDR3 DNA reads TGTGCCAGCAGTTTAAATTCCCGGGGCCTCGGGGAGCTGTTTTTT. Translating gives CASSLNSRGLGELFF.

This rearrangement joins TRBV6-1 to TRBJ2-2; D ambiguous. V was trimmed by 3 bases and J by 0 bases, leaving 5 bases between them. Looked up from germline, CDR1 is MNHNS and CDR2 is SASEGT. The CDR3 is 14 residues long. The CDR3 loop is CASSEQPNTGELFF. DNA of the CDR3: TGTGCCAGCAGTGAGCAACCGAACACCGGGGAGCTGTTTTTT.

V usage is TRBV3-1 (or the pseudogene TRBV3-2) and J usage is TRBJ2-1, with 8 bases aligning to TRBD2. J gave up 9 bases and V 1 base, and 5 bases lay outside the gene matches. The CDR3 has 14 residues. Germline loops: CDR1 LGHDT, CDR2 YNNKEL (reference sequence). The CDR3, as DNA: TGTGCCAGCAGCCAAGTCCGGACTAGCAGTGAGCAGTTCTTC. It encodes CASSQVRTSSEQFF.

V is TRBV5-1 and J is TRBJ1-2; D perhaps matches TRBD1 (6 bases). The V and J ends lost 0 bases and 6 bases respectively, with 18 bases between them. Per germline, CDR1 SGHRS and CDR2 YFSETQ. The CDR3 runs to 16 residues. The DNA for the CDR3 is TGCGCCAGCAGCTTGGACGGGGGGCAGTTTGATAATGGCTACACCTTC. Protein sequence: CASSLDGGQFDNGYTF.

This clone was seen only a few times. The V and J genes are TRBV5-4 and TRBJ2-1; a possible D gene is TRBD1 (5 bases). Germline CDR1 SGHNT, CDR2 YYREEE (reference sequence). The CDR3 has 15 amino acids. The V end lost 5 bases, the J end lost 2 bases, and 14 bases lay between the germline ends. CDR3 sequence reads: CASRRTPLTYNEQFF. CDR3 DNA: TGTGCCAGCAGACGGACACCTCTAACCTACAATGAGCAGTTCTTC.

This chain links TRBV19 with TRBJ2-7; D is undetermined. V lost 5 bases, J lost 0 bases, and 11 bases lay in between. CDR3 length equals 14 residues. The V gene's germline CDR1 is LNHDA and CDR2 SQIVND (reference sequence). CDR3 residues: CASSSARNSYEQYF. CDR3 sequence (DNA): TGTGCCAGTAGTTCGGCTCGGAACTCCTACGAGCAGTACTTC.

The gene calls are TRBV18 and TRBJ1-1, with D uncertain. This CDR3 spans 13 amino acids. Deletions cut 1 base from V and 6 bases from J, with 9 bases between. Germline-derived CDR1 and CDR2 are KGHSH and LQKENI. This chain's CDR3 is CASSPREKSEAFF. CDR3 sequence (DNA): TGTGCCAGCTCACCACGGGAGAAATCTGAAGCTTTCTTT.

The chain has TRBV5-5 and TRBJ2-5; D ambiguous. Germline CDR1 reads SGHKS; CDR2 reads YYEKEE (reference sequence). V was pared by 0 bases and J by 2 bases, with 8 bases between. CDR3 length: 14 residues. The CDR3 DNA reads TGTGCCAGCAGCTTGGCTGCCAGTCAAGAGACCCAGTACTTC. It codes for CASSLAASQETQYF.

V and J are TRBV5-1 and TRBJ1-2; a possible D gene is TRBD1 (6 bases). Trimming took off 7 bases at V and 13 bases at J, with 23 bases between the two ends. The CDR3 is 13 amino acids. Germline CDR1 SGHRS, CDR2 YFSETQ. The CDR3 DNA reads as TGCGCCAGCCGAGACCCCCCCGGGCGAGGGGGCACCTTC. Its translation: CASRDPPGRGGTF.

This sequence joins TRBV9 and TRBJ2-5; no reliable D call. Between the trimmed V and J ends, which lost 2 bases and 2 bases, there was a span of 13 bases. The CDR3 totals 15 residues. Germline CDR1 and CDR2: SGDLS and YYNGEE. This CDR3 reads CASSVSPGPQETQYF. CDR3 coding DNA: TGTGCCAGCAGCGTGTCTCCGGGCCCTCAAGAGACCCAGTACTTC. The whole variable domain, filled in from reference TRBV9 and TRBJ2-5, reads DSGVTQTPKHLITATGQRVTLRCSPRSGDLSVYWYQQSLDQGLQFLIQYYNGEERAKGNILERFSAQQFPDLHSELNLSSLELGDSALYFCASSVSPGPQETQYFGPGTRLLVL.